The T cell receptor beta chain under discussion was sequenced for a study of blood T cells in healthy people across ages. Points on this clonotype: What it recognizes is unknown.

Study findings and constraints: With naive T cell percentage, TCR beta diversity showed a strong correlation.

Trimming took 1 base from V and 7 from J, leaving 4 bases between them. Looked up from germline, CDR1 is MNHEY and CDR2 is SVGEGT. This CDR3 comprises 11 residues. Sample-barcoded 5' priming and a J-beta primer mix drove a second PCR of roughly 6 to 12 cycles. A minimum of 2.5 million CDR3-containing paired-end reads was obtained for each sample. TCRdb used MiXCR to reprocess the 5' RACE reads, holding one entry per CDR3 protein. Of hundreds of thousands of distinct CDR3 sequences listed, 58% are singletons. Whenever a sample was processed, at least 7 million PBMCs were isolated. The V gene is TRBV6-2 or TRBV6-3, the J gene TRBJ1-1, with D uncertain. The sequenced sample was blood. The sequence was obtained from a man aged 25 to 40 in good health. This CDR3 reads CASSYWGEAFF. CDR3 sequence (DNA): TGTGCCAGCAGTTACTGGGGTGAAGCTTTCTTT.